This TCR beta chain was observed in a study of T cells after yellow fever vaccination. The study's findings and limits: Peaking faster, on day 5 versus 15, the secondary response was nonetheless weaker. Clonotypes appearing in both CD4 and CD8 compartments existed, and their share was small.

This clonotype was detected only a few times. Its matching antigen is unknown. For TCR, cDNA came from 5'RACE template switching, which added a universal primer site and UMIs. Each CDR3 protein is one row after TCRdb ran MiXCR on the 5' RACE reads. The data hold 150,000 to 200,000 distinct CDR3 sequences, with almost 7% observed a single time. The source of this sequence is a man aged 18 to 35 who received the YFV17D yellow fever vaccine. Here the sequenced sample was CD4+ T cells sorted from PBMCs, taken around 5 days after the first yellow fever vaccination.

The CDR3 DNA reads TGTGCCAGCTCACCGGACCAATCGGTATATGACGAGCAGTACTTC. Translated: CASSPDQSVYDEQYF. V and J are TRBV18 and TRBJ2-7; no firm D call. The CDR3 has 15 residues. With 3 bases removed from V and 5 bases from J, the gap between germline ends came to 17 bases. Germline V gene data show CDR1 as KGHSH and CDR2 as LQKENI.